The sequence of this TCR beta chain was determined in a study of spatial heterogeneity in lung cancer. TCRdb re-called the 5' RACE reads with MiXCR, one entry per CDR3 protein. The data show 100,000 to 120,000 distinct CDR3 sequences, with more than 10% seen just once and 20% to 25% held by the top ten. Time point meaning: blood at routine non-recurrence follow-up after resection. Germline CDR1 and CDR2: ENHRY and SYGVKD. CDR3 length: 13 amino acids. The ends were cut back, 6 bases at V and 5 bases at J, with 13 bases in the middle. Sequenced here: PBMCs, sampled at follow-up. The chain has TRBV10-3 and TRBJ2-5, with D tentatively TRBD1 or TRBD2 (5 bases each). The TCR originated in a female donor with early-stage non-small cell lung cancer. In DNA form, the CDR3 reads TGTGCCATCAGGGGGGATGGCGTGGAGACCCAGTACTTC. Its translation: CAIRGDGVETQYF.